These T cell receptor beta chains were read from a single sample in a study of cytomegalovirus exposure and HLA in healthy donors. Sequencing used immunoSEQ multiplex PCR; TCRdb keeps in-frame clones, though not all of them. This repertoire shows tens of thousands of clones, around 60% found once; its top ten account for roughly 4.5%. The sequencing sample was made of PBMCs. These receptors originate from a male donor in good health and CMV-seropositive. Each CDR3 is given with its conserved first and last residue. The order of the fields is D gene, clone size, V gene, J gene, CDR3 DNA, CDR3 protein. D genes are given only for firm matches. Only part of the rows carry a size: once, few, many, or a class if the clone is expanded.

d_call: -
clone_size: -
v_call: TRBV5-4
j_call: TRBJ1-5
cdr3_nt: TGTGCCAGCAGCTTGGATGGAGGTCGAAATAGCAATCAGCCCCAGCATTTT
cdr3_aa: CASSLDGGRNSNQPQHF

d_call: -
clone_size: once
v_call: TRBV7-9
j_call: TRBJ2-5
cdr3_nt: TGTGCCAGCAGCCTCCCAGCGGCAGAGACCCAGTACTTC
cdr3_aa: CASSLPAAETQYF

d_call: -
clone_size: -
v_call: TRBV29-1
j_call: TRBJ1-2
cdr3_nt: TGCAGCGCCAGACAAGGACAGTATGGCTACACCTTC
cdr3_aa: CSARQGQYGYTF

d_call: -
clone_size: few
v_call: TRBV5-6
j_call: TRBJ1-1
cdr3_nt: TGTGCCAGCAGCGGGAACCGGGACATAAGAATCGGGGTCGCTGAAGCTTTCTTT
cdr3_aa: CASSGNRDIRIGVAEAFF

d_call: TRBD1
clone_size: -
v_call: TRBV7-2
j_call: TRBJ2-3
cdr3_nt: TGTGCCAGCAGCTCGACAGGGGGCCGAAAGGTGGATACGCAGTATTTT
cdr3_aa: CASSSTGGRKVDTQYF

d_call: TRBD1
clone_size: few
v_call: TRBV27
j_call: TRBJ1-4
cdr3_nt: TGTGCCATCCCGCGGGATCGACAGGGAACAAGGGAAAAACTGTTTTTT
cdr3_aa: CAIPRDRQGTREKLFF

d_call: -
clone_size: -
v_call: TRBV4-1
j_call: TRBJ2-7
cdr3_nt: TGCGCCAGCAGCCACGCCAAGGCGGGACACGAGCAGTACTTC
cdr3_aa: CASSHAKAGHEQYF

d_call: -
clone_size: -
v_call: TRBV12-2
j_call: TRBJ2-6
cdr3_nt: TGTGCAAGTCGCCCCACTCAGGCCTCTGGGGCCAACGTCCTGACTTTC
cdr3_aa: CASRPTQASGANVLTF

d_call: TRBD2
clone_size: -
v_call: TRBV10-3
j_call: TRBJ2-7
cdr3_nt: TGTGCCATCAGTGTGGGACTAGCGGGGGGGCCGTACGAGCAGTACTTC
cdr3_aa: CAISVGLAGGPYEQYF

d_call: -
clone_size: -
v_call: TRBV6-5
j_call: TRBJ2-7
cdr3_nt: TGTGCCAGCACCCCCTCGGGGGACTACGAGCAGTACTTC
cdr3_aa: CASTPSGDYEQYF

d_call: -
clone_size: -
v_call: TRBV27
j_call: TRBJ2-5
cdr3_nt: TGTGCCAGCAGCCACCCGGGGGAGACCCAGTACTTC
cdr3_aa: CASSHPGETQYF

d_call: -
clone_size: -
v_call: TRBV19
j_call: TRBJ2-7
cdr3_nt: TGTGCCAGTAGTATAGAACAGGTCCAACCAGCCGAGCAGTACTTC
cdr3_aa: CASSIEQVQPAEQYF

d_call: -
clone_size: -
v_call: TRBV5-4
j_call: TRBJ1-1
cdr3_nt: TGTGCCAGCAGCCCCGAGGGTGGATTCAGGGGGAACACTGAAGCTTTCTTT
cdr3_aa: CASSPEGGFRGNTEAFF

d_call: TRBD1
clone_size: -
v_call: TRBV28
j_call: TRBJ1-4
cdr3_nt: TGTGCCAGCAGTGGCGTAAGGGGGCGAGCTAATGAAAAACTGTTTTTT
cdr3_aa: CASSGVRGRANEKLFF

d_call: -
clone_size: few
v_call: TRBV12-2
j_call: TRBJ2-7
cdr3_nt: TGTGCAAGTCGCTTAGGCCCGGGACAGGGTGTCCACGAGCAGTACTTC
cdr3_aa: CASRLGPGQGVHEQYF

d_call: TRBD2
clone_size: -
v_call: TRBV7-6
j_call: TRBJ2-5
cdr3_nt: TGTGCCAGCAGCTTAAGCGGGGGGGTCTTGGAGACCCAGTACTTC
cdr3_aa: CASSLSGGVLETQYF

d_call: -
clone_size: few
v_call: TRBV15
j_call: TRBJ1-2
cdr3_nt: TGTGCCACCAGCAGGGACACAGGGCCCTATGGCTACACCTTC
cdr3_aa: CATSRDTGPYGYTF

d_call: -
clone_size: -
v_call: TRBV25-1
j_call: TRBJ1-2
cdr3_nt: TGTGCCAGCAGGGGTTATAGACACGCCTCAAACTATGGCTACACCTTC
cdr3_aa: CASRGYRHASNYGYTF

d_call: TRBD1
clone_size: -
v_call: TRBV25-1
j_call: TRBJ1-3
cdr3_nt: TGTGCCAGCAGAGGGACAGGGGGCAACACCATATATTTT
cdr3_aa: CASRGTGGNTIYF

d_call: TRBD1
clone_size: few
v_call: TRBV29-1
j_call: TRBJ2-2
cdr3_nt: TGCAGCGTCCGCGGGACAGGGAAAACCGGGGAGCTGTTTTTT
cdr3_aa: CSVRGTGKTGELFF

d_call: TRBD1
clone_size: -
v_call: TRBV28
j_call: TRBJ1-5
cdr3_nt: TGTGCCAGCAGCCCGGACAGGGTGTGGGATCAGCCCCAGCATTTT
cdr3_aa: CASSPDRVWDQPQHF

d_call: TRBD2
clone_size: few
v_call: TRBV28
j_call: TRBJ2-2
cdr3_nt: TGTGCCAGCAGTTTTGTAGCGGGACGAAGAGGGGAGCTGTTTTTT
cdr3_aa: CASSFVAGRRGELFF

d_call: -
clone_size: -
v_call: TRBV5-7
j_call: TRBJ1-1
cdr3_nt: TGTGCCAGCAGCTTGGAGGAGGGGATGAGGAACACTGAAGCTTTCTTT
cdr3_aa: CASSLEEGMRNTEAFF

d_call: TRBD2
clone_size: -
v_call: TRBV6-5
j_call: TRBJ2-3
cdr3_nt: TGTGCCAGCAGTTTGAGCGGGACGGTAGATACGCAGTATTTT
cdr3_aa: CASSLSGTVDTQYF

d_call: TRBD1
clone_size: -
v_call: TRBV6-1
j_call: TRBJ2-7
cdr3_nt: TGTGCCAGCACGGACAGGGAGGCCGAGCAGTACTTC
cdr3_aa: CASTDREAEQYF

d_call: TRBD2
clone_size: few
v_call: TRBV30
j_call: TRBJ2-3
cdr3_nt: TGTGCCTGGAGTAGCAAGCGGGGGACAGATACGCAGTATTTT
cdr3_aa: CAWSSKRGTDTQYF

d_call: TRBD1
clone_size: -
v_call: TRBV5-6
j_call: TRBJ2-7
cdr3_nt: TGTGCCAGCAGCTATCCGGGACAGGGGAATAAGCAGTACTTC
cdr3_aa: CASSYPGQGNKQYF

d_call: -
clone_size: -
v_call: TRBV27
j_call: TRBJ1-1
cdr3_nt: TGTGCCAGCAGTTTATCACAGGGAACTGAAGCTTTCTTT
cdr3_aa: CASSLSQGTEAFF

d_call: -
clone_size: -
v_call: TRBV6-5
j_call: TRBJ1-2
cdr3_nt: TGTGCCAGCAGTGGCAGGGGATATGGCTACACCTTC
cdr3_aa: CASSGRGYGYTF

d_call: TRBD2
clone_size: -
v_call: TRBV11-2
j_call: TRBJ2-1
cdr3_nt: TGTGCCAGCAGCTCCCGGACTAGCCAGAGCTCCTACAATGAGCAGTTCTTC
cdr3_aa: CASSSRTSQSSYNEQFF

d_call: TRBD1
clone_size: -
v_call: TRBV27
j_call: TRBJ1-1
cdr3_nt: TGTGCCAGCAGTTTCGGGACAGCAGGTGAAGCTTTCTTT
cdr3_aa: CASSFGTAGEAFF

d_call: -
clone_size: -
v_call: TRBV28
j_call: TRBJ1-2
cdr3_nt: TGTGCCAGCAGTTTAAATGGGGGGGTAAACTATGGCTACACCTTC
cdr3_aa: CASSLNGGVNYGYTF

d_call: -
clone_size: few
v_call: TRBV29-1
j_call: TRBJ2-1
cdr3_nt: TGCAGCGCCCAAGCGGGCTCCTACAATGAGCAGTTCTTC
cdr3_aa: CSAQAGSYNEQFF

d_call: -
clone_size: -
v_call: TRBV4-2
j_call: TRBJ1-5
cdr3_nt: TGTGCCAGCAGCCAAGAAACCGGTGATCAGCCCCAGCATTTT
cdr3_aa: CASSQETGDQPQHF

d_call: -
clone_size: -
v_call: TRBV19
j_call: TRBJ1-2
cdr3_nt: TGTGCCAGTAGCAACTTGGACCGCCGTGGGGGCGGCTACACCTTC
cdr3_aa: CASSNLDRRGGGYTF

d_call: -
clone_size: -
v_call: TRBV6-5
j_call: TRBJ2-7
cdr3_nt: TGTGCCAGCGCTTATACAGGGCGCGTCCCCGAGCAGTACTTC
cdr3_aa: CASAYTGRVPEQYF

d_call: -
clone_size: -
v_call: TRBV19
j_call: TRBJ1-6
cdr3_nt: TGTGCCAGTAGGCCCTCTGGCAGGGAAATTCTCCAAAAAGGTTCACCCCTCCACTTT
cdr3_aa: CASRPSGREILQKGSPLHF

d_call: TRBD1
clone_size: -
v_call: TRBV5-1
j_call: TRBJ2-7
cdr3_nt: TGCGCCAGCAGCCCGGGCCGGGACAGGGTGGGCGAGCAGTACTTC
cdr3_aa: CASSPGRDRVGEQYF

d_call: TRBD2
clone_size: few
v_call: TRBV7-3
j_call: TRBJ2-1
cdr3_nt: TGTGCCAGCAGCTCCCTTGGGGGAGGGGATGAGCAGTTCTTC
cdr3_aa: CASSSLGGGDEQFF

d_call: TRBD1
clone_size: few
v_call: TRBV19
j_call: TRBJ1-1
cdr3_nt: TGTGCCAGTAGTTCAACAGGGGGGAGCACTGAAGCTTTCTTT
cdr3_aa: CASSSTGGSTEAFF